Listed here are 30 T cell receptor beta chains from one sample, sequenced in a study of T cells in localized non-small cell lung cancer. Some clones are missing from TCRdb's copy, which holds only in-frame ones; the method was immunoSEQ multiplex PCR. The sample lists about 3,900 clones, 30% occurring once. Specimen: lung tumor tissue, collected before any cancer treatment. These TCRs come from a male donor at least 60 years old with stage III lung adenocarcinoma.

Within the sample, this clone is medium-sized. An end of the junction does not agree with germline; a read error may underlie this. Here the CDR3 reads CASSDSSGGDTGELFF. The CDR3, as DNA: TGTGCCAGCAGTGACTCAAGCGGGGGGGACACCGGGGAGCTGTTTTTT. This rearrangement joins TRBV6-8 to TRBJ2-2; 10 bases map to TRBD2. The CDR3 length is 16 residues. Per germline, CDR1 MNHGY and CDR2 SAAAGT.

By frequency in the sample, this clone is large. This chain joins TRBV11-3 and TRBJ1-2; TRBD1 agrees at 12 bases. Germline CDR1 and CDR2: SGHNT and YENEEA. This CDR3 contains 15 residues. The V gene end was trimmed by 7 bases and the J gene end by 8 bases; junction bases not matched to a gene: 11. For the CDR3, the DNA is TGTGCCAGCACCCTGTGGGACAGGGGGCGCGGGGGCTACACCTTC. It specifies CASTLWDRGRGGYTF.

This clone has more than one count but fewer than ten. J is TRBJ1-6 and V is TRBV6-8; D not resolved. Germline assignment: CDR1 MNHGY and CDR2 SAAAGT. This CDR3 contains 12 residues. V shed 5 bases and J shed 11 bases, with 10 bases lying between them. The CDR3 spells CASSIQIPPLHF. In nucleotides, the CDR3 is TGTGCCAGCAGTATACAAATTCCACCCCTCCACTTT.

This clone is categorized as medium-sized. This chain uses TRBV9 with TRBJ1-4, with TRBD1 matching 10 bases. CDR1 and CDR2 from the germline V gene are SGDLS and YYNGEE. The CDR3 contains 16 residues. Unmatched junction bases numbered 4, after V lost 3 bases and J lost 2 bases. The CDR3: CASSETTGGTNEKLFF. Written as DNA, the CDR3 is TGTGCCAGCAGCGAGACGACAGGGGGCACTAATGAAAAACTGTTTTTT. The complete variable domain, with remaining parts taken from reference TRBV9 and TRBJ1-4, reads DSGVTQTPKHLITATGQRVTLRCSPRSGDLSVYWYQQSLDQGLQFLIQYYNGEERAKGNILERFSAQQFPDLHSELNLSSLELGDSALYFCASSETTGGTNEKLFFGSGTQLSVL.

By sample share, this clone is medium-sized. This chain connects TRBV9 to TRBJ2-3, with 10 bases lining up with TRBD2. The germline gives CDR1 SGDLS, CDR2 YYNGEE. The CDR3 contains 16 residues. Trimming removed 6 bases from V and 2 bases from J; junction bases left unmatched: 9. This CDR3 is CASILGLAVTTDTQYF. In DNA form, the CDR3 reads TGTGCCAGCATCCTCGGACTAGCGGTGACCACAGATACGCAGTATTTT.

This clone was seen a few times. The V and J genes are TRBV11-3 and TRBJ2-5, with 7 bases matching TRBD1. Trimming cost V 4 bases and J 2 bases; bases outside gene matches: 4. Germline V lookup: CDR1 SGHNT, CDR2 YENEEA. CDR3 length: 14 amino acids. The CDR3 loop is CASSWGQSQETQYF. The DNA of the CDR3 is TGTGCCAGCAGCTGGGGACAGTCTCAAGAGACCCAGTACTTC.

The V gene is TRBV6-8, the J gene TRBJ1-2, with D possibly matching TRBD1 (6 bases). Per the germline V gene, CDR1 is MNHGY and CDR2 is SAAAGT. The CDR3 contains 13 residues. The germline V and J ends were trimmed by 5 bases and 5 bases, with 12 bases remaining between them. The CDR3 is CASSGQGPYGYTF. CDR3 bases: TGTGCCAGCAGTGGGCAGGGGCCGTATGGCTACACCTTC.

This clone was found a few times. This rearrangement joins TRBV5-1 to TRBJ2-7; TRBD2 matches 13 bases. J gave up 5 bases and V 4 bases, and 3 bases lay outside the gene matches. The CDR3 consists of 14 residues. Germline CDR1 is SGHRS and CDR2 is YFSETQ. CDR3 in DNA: TGCGCCAGCAGCCCCGGGACTAGCGGGAACGAGCAGTACTTC. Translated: CASSPGTSGNEQYF.

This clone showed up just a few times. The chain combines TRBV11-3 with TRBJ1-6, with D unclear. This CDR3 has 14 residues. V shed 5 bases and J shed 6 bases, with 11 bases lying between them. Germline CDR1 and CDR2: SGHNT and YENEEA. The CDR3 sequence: CASSAGGVNSPLHF. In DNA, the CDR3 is TGTGCCAGCAGCGCCGGTGGCGTTAATTCACCCCTCCACTTT.

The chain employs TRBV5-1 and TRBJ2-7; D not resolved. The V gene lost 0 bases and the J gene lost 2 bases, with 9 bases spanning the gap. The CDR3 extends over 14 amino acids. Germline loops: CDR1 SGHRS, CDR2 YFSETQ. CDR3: CASSLVGGTYEQYF. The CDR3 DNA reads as TGCGCCAGCAGCTTGGTGGGCGGTACCTACGAGCAGTACTTC.

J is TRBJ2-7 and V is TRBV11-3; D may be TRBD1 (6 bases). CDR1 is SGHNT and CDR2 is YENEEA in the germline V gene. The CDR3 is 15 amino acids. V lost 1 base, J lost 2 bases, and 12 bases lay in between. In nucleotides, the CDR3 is TGTGCCAGCAGCTTAGTTCAGGGGAGCACCTACGAGCAGTACTTC. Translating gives CASSLVQGSTYEQYF. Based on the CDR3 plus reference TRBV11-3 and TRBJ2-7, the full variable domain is EAGVVQSPRYKIIEKKQPVAFWCNPISGHNTLYWYLQNLGQGPELLIRYENEEAVDDSQLPKDRFSAERLKGVDSTLKIQPAELGDSAVYLCASSLVQGSTYEQYFGPGTRLTVT.

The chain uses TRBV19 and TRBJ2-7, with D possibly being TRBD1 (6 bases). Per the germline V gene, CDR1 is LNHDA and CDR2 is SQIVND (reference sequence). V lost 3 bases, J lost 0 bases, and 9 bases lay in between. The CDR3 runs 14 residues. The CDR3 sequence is CASSMATGSYEQYF. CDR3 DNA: TGTGCCAGTAGTATGGCGACAGGCTCCTACGAGCAGTACTTC.

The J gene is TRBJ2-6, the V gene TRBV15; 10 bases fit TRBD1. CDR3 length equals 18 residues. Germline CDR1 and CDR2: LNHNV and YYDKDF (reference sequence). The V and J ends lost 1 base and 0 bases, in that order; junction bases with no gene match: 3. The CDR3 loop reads CATSRAGTGVSGANVLTF. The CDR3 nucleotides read TGTGCCACCAGCAGAGCCGGGACAGGGGTCTCTGGGGCCAACGTCCTGACTTTC.

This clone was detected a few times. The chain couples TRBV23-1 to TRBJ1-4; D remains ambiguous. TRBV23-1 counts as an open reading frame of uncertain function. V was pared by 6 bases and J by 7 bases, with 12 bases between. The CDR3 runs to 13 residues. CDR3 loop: CASSPSSGEKLFF. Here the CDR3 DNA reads TGCGCCAGCAGCCCCTCCAGTGGTGAAAAACTGTTTTTT.

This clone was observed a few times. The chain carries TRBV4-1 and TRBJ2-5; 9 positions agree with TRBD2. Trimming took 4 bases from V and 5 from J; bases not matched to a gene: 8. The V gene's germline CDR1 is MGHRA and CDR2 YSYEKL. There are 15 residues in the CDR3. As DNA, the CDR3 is TGCGCCAGCAGCCCGCAGGGGACTAGCAGGGAGACCCAGTACTTC. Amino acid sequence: CASSPQGTSRETQYF.

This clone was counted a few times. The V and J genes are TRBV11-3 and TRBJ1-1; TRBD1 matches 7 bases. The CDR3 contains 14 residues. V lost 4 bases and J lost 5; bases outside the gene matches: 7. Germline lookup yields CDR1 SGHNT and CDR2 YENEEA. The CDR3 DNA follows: TGTGCCAGCAGCTACCGTCCAGGGGGAACTGAAGCTTTCTTT. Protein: CASSYRPGGTEAFF.

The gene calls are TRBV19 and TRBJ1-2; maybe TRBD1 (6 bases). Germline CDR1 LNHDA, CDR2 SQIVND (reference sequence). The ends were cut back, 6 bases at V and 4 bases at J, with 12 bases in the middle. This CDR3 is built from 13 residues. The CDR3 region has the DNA TGTGCCAGTAGGAACAGGGCTCTCTATGGCTACACCTTC. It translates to CASRNRALYGYTF.

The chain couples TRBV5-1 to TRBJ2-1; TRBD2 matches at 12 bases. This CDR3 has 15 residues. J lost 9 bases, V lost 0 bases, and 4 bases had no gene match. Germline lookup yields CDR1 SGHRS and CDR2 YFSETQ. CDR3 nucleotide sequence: TGCGCCAGCAGCTTGGCGGCTAGCGGGGGGGCTGAGCAGTTCTTC. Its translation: CASSLAASGGAEQFF.

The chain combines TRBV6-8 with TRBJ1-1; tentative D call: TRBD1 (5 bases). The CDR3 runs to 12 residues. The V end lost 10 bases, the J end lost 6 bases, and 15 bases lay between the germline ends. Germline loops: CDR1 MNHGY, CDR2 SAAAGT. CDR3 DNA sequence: TGTGCCATCATGGCGGGGGGGGCTGAAGCTTTCTTT. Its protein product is CAIMAGGAEAFF.

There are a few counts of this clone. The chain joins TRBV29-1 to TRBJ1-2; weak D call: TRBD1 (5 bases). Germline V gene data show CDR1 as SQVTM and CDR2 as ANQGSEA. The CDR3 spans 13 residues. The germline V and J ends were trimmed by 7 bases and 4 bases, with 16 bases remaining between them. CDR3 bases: TGCAGCGCCGACGCCCAGGGAGCCTATGGCTACACCTTC. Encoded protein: CSADAQGAYGYTF.

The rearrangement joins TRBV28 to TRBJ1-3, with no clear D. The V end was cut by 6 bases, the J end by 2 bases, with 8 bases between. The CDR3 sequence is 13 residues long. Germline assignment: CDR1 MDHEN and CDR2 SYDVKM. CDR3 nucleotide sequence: TGTGCCAGCAGGGGCGGGGCTGGAAACACCATATATTTT. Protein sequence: CASRGGAGNTIYF. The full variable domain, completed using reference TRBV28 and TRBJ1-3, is DVKVTQSSRYLVKRTGEKVFLECVQDMDHENMFWYRQDPGLGLRLIYFSYDVKMKEKGDIPEGYSVSREKKERFSLILESASTNQTSMYLCASRGGAGNTIYFGEGSWLTVV.

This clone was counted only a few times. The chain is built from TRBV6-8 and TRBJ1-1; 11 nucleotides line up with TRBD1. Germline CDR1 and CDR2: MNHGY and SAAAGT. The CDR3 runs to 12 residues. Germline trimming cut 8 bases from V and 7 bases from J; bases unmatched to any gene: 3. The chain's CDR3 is CASRTGGVEAFF. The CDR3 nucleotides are TGTGCCAGCCGGACAGGGGGCGTTGAAGCTTTCTTT.

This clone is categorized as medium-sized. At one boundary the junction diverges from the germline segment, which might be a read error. DNA of the CDR3: TGTGCCAGCAGCGTAGGTATGGGACAAAGAAATTTT. Amino acid sequence: CASSVGMGQRNF. The V call is TRBV9, the J call TRBJ1-3, with D perhaps TRBD1 (6 bases). The germline V gene encodes CDR1 SGDLS and CDR2 YYNGEE. The CDR3 runs 12 residues.

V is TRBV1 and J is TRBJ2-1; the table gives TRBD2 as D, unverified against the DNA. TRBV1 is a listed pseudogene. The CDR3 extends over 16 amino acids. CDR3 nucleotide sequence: TGCGCCAGCAGCCCCCAGACTAGCGGGGGGATCAATGAGCAGTTCTTC. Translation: CASSPQTSGGINEQFF.

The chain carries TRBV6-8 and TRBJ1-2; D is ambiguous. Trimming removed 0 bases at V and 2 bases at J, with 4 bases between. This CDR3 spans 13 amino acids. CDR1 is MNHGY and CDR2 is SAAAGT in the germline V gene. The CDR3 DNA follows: TGTGCCAGCAGTTACTCGGACAACTATGGCTACACCTTC. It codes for CASSYSDNYGYTF.

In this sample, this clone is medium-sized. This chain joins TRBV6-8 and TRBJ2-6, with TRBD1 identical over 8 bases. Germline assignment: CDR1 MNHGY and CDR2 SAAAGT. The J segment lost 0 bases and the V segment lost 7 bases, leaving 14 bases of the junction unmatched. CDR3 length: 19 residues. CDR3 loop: CASKRGDRPSYSGANVLTF. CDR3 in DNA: TGTGCCAGCAAACGAGGGGACAGGCCTTCCTACTCTGGGGCCAACGTCCTGACTTTC.

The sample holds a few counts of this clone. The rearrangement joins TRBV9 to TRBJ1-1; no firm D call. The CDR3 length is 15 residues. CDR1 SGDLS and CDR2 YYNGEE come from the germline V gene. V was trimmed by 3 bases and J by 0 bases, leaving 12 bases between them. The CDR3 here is CASSEVSEMNTEAFF. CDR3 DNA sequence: TGTGCCAGCAGCGAGGTCTCGGAGATGAACACTGAAGCTTTCTTT.

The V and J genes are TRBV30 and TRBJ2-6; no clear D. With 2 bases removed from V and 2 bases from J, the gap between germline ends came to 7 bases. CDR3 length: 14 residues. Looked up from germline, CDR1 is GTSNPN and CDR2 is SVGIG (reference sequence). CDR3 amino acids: CAWSNLPGANVLTF. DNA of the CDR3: TGTGCCTGGAGTAACCTCCCTGGGGCCAACGTCCTGACTTTC.

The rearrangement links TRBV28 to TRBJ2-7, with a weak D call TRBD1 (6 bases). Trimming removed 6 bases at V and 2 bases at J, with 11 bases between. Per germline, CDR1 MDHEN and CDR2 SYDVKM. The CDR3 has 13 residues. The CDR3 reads CASRGTPTYEQYF. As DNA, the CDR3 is TGTGCCAGCAGGGGGACACCGACCTACGAGCAGTACTTC.

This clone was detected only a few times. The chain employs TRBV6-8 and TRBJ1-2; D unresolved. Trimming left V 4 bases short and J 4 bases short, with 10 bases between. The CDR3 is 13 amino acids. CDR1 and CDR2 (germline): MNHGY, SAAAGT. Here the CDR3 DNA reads TGTGCCAGCAGTTCAACGATGGGCTATGGCTACACCTTC. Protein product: CASSSTMGYGYTF.